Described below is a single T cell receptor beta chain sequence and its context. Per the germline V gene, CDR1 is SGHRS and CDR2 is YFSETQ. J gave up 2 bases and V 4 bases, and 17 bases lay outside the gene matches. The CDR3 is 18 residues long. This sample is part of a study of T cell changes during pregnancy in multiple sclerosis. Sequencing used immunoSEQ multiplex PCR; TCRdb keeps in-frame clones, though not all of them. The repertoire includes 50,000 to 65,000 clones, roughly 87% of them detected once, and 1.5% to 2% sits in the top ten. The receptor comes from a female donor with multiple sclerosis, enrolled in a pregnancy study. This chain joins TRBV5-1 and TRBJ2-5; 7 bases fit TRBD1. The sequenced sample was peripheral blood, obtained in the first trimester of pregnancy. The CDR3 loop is CASSHRGKTGTAQETQYF. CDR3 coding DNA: TGCGCCAGCAGCCACCGAGGAAAGACAGGGACAGCGCAAGAGACCCAGTACTTC.